This T cell receptor (beta chain) was profiled in a study of regulatory T cells in long-lasting Graves disease (dated by TCRdb to the early 2020s). Regarding the complete study: Persistent Graves' disease was defined as persistently positive TSH receptor autoantibodies together with antithyroid drug treatment for over 5 years. This study used TCR sequencing and RNA sequencing of peripheral blood to compare persistent Graves' disease patients against newly diagnosed Graves' disease patients. On average, persistent Graves' disease patients in the clinical cohort had been on antithyroid drugs for around ten years. A total of some 33 samples were covered by TCR sequencing, comprising roughly 13 persistent and around 20 newly diagnosed Graves' disease patients. The study was registered as a clinical trial and conducted in China. The paper's findings and limits, for the study overall: Preferential use of TRBV28, TRBJ1-2 and TRBJ2-5 was observed in persistent disease, whereas TRBV20-1 and TRBJ2-1 were favored in newly diagnosed disease. The authors noted that the small sample size was a limitation that may lower accuracy. Persistent Graves' disease patients showed lower TCR Shannon entropy and fewer highly expanded clones than newly diagnosed patients, suggesting clonal expansion. Patients with persistent disease shared more public clonotypes (around 2,500) than newly diagnosed patients did (nearly 1,000). Because the primary lesion, thyroid tissue, could not be accessed, the study looked at peripheral blood alone. Only the TCR beta chain was sequenced and analyzed.

The time point label, as the study defines it: persistent/refractory GD, antithyroid drugs over 5 years with positive TRAb. For both TCR sequencing and RNA sequencing, RNA was extracted from PBMCs using TRIzol. The diagnosis of Graves' disease followed American Thyroid Association guidelines. Recruitment of patients was carried out at an endocrinology department in Xi'an, China. Each patient gave roughly 8.4 milliliters of peripheral blood, collected in an EDTA anticoagulant tube. Ficoll Paque Plus density gradient separation was used to isolate PBMCs, and no further T cell sorting was done. RNA quality was checked with an Agilent 2100 Bioanalyzer and agarose gel, and concentration with a NanoDrop 2000. Libraries were prepared through multiplex PCR. Sequencing used an Illumina HiSeq 4000. TCR beta libraries were built with iRepertoire HTBI primers and Arm-PCR amplification of CDR3 regions. Before sequencing, the PCR products underwent gel purification. The original pipeline was this. Across samples, roughly 60 TRBV and 12 to 15 TRBJ segments were identified and used for gene usage analysis of CDR3 amino acid clonotypes. Filtered high-quality paired reads were merged into contigs using COPE and FqMerger. BLAST was used to align contigs to IMGT TRBV, TRBD and TRBJ reference genes, and CDR3 was defined according to IMGT. Clonotypes above 0.1% frequency were classified as highly expanded clones. Shannon entropy was used to measure repertoire diversity, and the Gini coefficient was used to measure V-J evenness. A clonotype was considered public if more than one individual shared it. The raw public reads went through TCRdb reprocessing: fastp at Q25, MiXCR clone calling, in-frame beta chains kept. Rows with one shared CDR3 protein collapse into an entry with the most common genes and DNA. Clone size and V and J calls follow TCRdb, not the original study. The sample table lists 400,000 to 500,000 distinct CDR3 sequences, 20% to 25% of them with a count of one. The ten largest clones capture 6.5% to 9% of the sample.

This clonotype was counted many times. It has no known antigen specificity. No quality values exist for individual bases; no much larger clone is one base distant. V is reduced by 6 bases and J by 7 bases, leaving a spacing of 10 bases between them. The germline V gene provides CDR1 MDHEN and CDR2 SYDVKM. The CDR3, from cysteine to phenylalanine, totals 12 residues. The entry retains the CDR3 DNA only, 36 bases that are in frame from base 1. This TCR derives from a female donor with Graves disease. The rearranged chain carries TRBV28 and TRBJ1-5; no D gene is confidently identified. The sequencing used peripheral blood mononuclear cells (PBMCs), collected when the disease was refractory, from a patient treated with antithyroid drugs. The CDR3 protein sequence reads: CASSPVQQPQHF. The bases read TGTGCCAGCAGCCCGGTTCAACAGCCCCAGCATTTT.